The T cell receptor beta chain described here comes from a study of regulatory T cells in long-lasting Graves disease. Study information: The criterion for persistent Graves' disease was over 5 years of antithyroid drugs with positive TSH receptor antibodies.

For TCR beta, libraries came from iRepertoire HTBI primers and Arm-PCR of CDR3 regions. In the original analysis: Under 75 TRBV and about 15 TRBJ segments were identified across samples. TCRdb re-called the multiplex PCR reads with MiXCR, one entry per CDR3 protein. TCRdb's processing, not the authors', yielded these V and J calls. The sample holds about 660,000 distinct CDR3 sequences, roughly 30% seen once. Details on this clonotype: Antigen unknown.

The germline V and J ends were trimmed by 5 bases and 3 bases, with 13 bases remaining between them. The length of the CDR3 is 14 residues. Looked up from germline, CDR1 is SGHTA and CDR2 is FQGNSA. Study-wide points: Tissue studied was limited to peripheral blood, excluding thyroid tissue. Persistent disease preferred TRBV28, TRBJ1-2 and TRBJ2-5; new disease, TRBV20-1 and TRBJ2-1.

The time point: persistent/refractory GD, antithyroid drugs over 5 years with positive TRAb. PBMC-derived RNA was used for the TCR library. This material consisted of peripheral blood mononuclear cells (PBMCs), taken when the disease was refractory, from a patient treated with antithyroid drugs. This chain uses TRBV7-2 with TRBJ1-2, with a tentative D call TRBD1 (6 bases). This clonotype was obtained from a female donor with Graves disease. The CDR3 nucleotides read TGTGCCAGCAGCACCAGGGGAGGTTACTATGGCTACACCTTC. Protein product: CASSTRGGYYGYTF.